This is a list of T cell receptor beta chains from one sample in a study of blood T cell repertoires in COVID-19. Clones were read by immunoSEQ multiplex PCR, and TCRdb kept only the in-frame ones, dropping some. Seen here are a few hundred thousand clones, just over 85% observed once, and the top ten hold less than 5%. Sequencing was done on a sample of PBMCs or T cells enriched from blood (not recorded which). The receptors stem from a woman in her thirties or forties with acute COVID-19. Each CDR3 is given with its conserved first and last residue. Each record gives: J gene, clone size, V gene, D gene, CDR3 protein, CDR3 DNA. A D gene is named only where the DNA matches it firmly. Not every row has a clone size; where given, it reads once, few, many or a size class.

>TRBJ1-1|NA|TRBV10-2|NA
CASRQGGNTEAFF
TGCGCCAGCAGACAAGGGGGGAACACTGAAGCTTTCTTT
>TRBJ1-2|NA|TRBV2|NA
CASTNTGTAHGYTF
TGTGCCAGCACTAATACGGGTACGGCCCATGGCTACACCTTC
>TRBJ2-7|NA|TRBV28|TRBD2
CASARNSGTSDYEQYF
TGTGCCAGTGCTAGAAATTCCGGGACTAGCGACTACGAGCAGTACTTC
>TRBJ2-1|many|TRBV7-9|TRBD2
CASSPIFREGNEQFF
TGTGCCAGCAGCCCCATTTTCAGGGAGGGCAATGAGCAGTTCTTC
>TRBJ1-6|many|TRBV7-6|TRBD1
CASSVQGYSPLHF
TGTGCCAGCAGCGTACAGGGGTATTCACCCCTCCACTTT
>TRBJ1-1|NA|TRBV25-1|NA
CASTYLTGEAFF
TGTGCCAGCACCTACCTGACAGGTGAAGCTTTCTTT
>TRBJ2-1|NA|TRBV11-3|NA
CASSFDSYPNNEQFF
TGTGCCAGCAGCTTCGACAGCTACCCCAACAATGAGCAGTTCTTC
>TRBJ1-6|NA|TRBV10-3|TRBD1
CAISGQGVGYNSPLHF
TGTGCCATCAGTGGACAGGGGGTAGGATATAATTCACCCCTCCACTTT
>TRBJ2-1|NA|TRBV5-6|NA
CASSFRGRASNEQFF
TGTGCCAGCAGCTTTAGGGGGAGGGCCTCCAATGAGCAGTTCTTC
>TRBJ1-1|NA|TRBV11-2|NA
CASSLGPGGTEAFF
TGTGCCAGCAGCTTAGGCCCGGGGGGCACTGAAGCTTTCTTT
>TRBJ1-5|medium-sized|TRBV5-1|TRBD1
CASSTGEDYQPQHF
TGCGCCAGCAGCACAGGGGAGGATTATCAGCCCCAGCATTTT
>TRBJ1-5|NA|TRBV28|TRBD1
CASHEWTGEGQPQHF
TGTGCCAGCCACGAATGGACAGGCGAAGGTCAGCCCCAGCATTTT
>TRBJ2-1|NA|TRBV28|TRBD2
CASSILAVYNEQFF
TGTGCCAGCAGTATTCTAGCGGTCTACAATGAGCAGTTCTTC
>TRBJ2-5|NA|TRBV24-1|TRBD2
CATSDPSGTSSWETQYF
TGTGCCACCAGTGATCCCTCCGGGACTAGTTCGTGGGAGACCCAGTACTTC
>TRBJ1-1|NA|TRBV9|TRBD1
CASSARDRDRTEAFF
TGTGCCAGCAGCGCCCGGGACAGGGATCGCACTGAAGCTTTCTTT
>TRBJ1-5|NA|TRBV5-6|NA
CASSLMKGGGSLSNQPQHF
TGTGCCAGCAGCTTGATGAAGGGGGGCGGGAGCCTAAGCAATCAGCCCCAGCATTTT
>TRBJ2-2|NA|TRBV7-8|TRBD2
CASSLLAGGGGELFF
TGTGCCAGCAGCTTACTAGCGGGAGGGGGCGGGGAGCTGTTTTTT
>TRBJ2-5|NA|TRBV4-2|TRBD2
CASSPTAGLAGGSVETQYF
TGTGCCAGCAGCCCCACCGCCGGACTAGCGGGCGGGAGTGTTGAGACCCAGTACTTC
>TRBJ2-7|few|TRBV7-9|TRBD2
CASSLGASGRTGEQYF
TGTGCCAGCAGCTTAGGGGCTAGCGGGAGAACCGGCGAGCAGTACTTC
>TRBJ1-6|NA|TRBV28|NA
CASSLTGQPNSPLHF
TGTGCCAGCAGTTTAACCGGACAACCTAATTCACCCCTCCACTTT
>TRBJ1-2|NA|TRBV24-1|NA
CATSDFNGEGYTF
TGTGCCACCAGTGATTTTAACGGAGAAGGCTACACCTTC
>TRBJ1-2|NA|TRBV12-3/TRBV12-4|NA
CASSFSGYSGYTF
TGTGCCAGCAGTTTTTCAGGGTACTCTGGCTACACCTTC
>TRBJ1-2|few|TRBV19|NA
CASSPDRGGRPYGYTF
TGTGCCAGTAGTCCCGACCGGGGGGGGCGCCCCTATGGCTACACCTTC
>TRBJ1-3|NA|TRBV14|NA
CASSPQALQNTIYF
TGTGCCAGCAGCCCACAGGCTCTACAAAACACCATATATTTT
>TRBJ2-2|NA|TRBV9|TRBD2
CASSVLADTNTGELFF
TGTGCCAGCAGCGTCCTAGCGGATACGAACACCGGGGAGCTGTTTTTT
>TRBJ2-1|NA|TRBV3-1/TRBV3-2|NA
CASSRGREQFF
TGTGCCAGCAGCCGAGGGCGTGAGCAGTTCTTC
>TRBJ1-1|NA|TRBV25-1|TRBD1
CASSGTGGYEAFF
TGTGCCAGCAGTGGGACAGGGGGATATGAAGCTTTCTTT
>TRBJ1-1|NA|TRBV30|NA
CAWSVGVEFTEAFF
TGTGCCTGGAGTGTAGGGGTAGAATTCACTGAAGCTTTCTTT
>TRBJ1-6|NA|TRBV10-1|NA
CASSESNRETPLHF
TGCGCCAGCAGTGAGTCGAACCGGGAGACACCCCTCCACTTT